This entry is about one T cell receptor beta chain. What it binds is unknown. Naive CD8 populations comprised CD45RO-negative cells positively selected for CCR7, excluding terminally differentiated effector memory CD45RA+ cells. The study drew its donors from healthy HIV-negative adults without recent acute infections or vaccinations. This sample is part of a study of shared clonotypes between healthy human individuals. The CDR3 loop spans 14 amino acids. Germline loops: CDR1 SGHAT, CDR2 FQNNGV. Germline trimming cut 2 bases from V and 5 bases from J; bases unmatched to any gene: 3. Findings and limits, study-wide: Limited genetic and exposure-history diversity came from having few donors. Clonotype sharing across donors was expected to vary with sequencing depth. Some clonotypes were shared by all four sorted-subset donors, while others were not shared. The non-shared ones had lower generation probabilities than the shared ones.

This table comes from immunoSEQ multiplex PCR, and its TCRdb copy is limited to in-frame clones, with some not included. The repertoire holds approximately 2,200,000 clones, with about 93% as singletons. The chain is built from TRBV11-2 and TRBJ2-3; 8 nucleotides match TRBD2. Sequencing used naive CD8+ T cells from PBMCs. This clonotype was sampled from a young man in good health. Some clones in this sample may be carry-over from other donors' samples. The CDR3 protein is CASSLYREGDTQYF. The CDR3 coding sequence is TGTGCCAGCAGCTTATATCGGGAGGGAGATACGCAGTATTTT.